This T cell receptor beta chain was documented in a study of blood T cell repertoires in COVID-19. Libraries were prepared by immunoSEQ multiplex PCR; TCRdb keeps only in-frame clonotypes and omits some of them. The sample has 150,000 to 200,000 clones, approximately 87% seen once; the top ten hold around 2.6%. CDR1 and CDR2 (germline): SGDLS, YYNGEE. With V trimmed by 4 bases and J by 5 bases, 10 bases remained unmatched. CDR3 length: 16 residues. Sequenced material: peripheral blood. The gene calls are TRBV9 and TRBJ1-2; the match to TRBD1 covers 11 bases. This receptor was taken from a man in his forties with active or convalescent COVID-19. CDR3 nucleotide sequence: TGTGCCAGCAGCCCCGATCCCGGGACAGGGGGGTATGGCTACACCTTC. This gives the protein CASSPDPGTGGYGYTF.